These 14 T cell receptor beta chains were all obtained from the same sample, sequenced in a study of beta chain features in type 1 diabetes. Notes on the study in general: When Type 1 diabetes patients were examined, their TCRB CDR3s proved moderately but significantly shorter in all four CD4+ subsets.

These receptors are not linked to any known antigen. Expressed TCRB transcripts got sequenced, as all isolated RNA was reverse transcribed. Libraries were prepared by immunoSEQ multiplex PCR; TCRdb keeps only in-frame clonotypes and omits some of them. In the table there are fewer than 400,000 clones, 9.3% of which are singletons. Sequencing was done on a sample of central memory CD4+ T cells from blood. The source of these receptors is a man younger than 40 with type 1 diabetes.

This clone has more than one count but fewer than ten. This sample also contains other DNA sequences that code for the same CDR3. The chain combines TRBV29-1 with TRBJ2-3; D might be TRBD1 (5 bases). Trimming pared 4 bases from V and 1 base from J, leaving 9 bases between. Germline CDR1 SQVTM, CDR2 ANQGSEA. CDR3 length: 13 amino acids. The CDR3 region has the DNA TGCAGCGTTGTCATAGGGGGCACAGATACGCAGTATTTT. It codes for CSVVIGGTDTQYF.

V usage is TRBV6-6 and J usage is TRBJ1-2; the match to TRBD1 covers 7 bases. Per the germline V gene, CDR1 is MNHNY and CDR2 is SVGAGI (reference sequence). CDR3 length equals 12 residues. The V and J ends lost 8 bases and 8 bases, in that order; junction bases with no gene match: 8. The CDR3 nucleotides are TGTGCCAGCGGCAGACAGGGTGTCGGCTACACCTTC. This codes for CASGRQGVGYTF.

This clone was picked up a small number of times. The chain carries TRBV7-9 and TRBJ1-1, with a tentative D call TRBD1 (5 bases). The CDR3 has 13 amino acids. CDR1 SEHNR and CDR2 FQNEAQ come from the germline V gene (reference sequence). The V end lost 2 bases, the J end lost 4 bases, and 8 bases lay between the germline ends. The CDR3 DNA sequence: TGTGCCAGCAGCTTAACCCAGGGCACTGAAGCTTTCTTT. Protein product: CASSLTQGTEAFF.

The chain links TRBV19 to TRBJ1-5; TRBD1 matches 7 bases. CDR3 length equals 16 residues. Germline CDR1 LNHDA, CDR2 SQIVND (reference sequence). V shed 4 bases, J shed 9 bases, and the junction held 15 bases outside the gene matches. The CDR3 sequence: CASSKAGTVASGPQHF. CDR3 nucleotides: TGTGCCAGTAGTAAGGCCGGGACAGTTGCCTCGGGGCCCCAGCATTTT.

In its sample, this clone was seen a few times. The chain is built from TRBV6-6 and TRBJ1-1, with TRBD1 matching over 9 bases. V lost 8 bases to trimming and J lost 6 bases; unmatched junction nucleotides: 10. From germline, CDR1 is MNHNY and CDR2 SVGAGI (reference sequence). This CDR3 has 14 residues. The CDR3 DNA follows: TGTGCCAGCTTGAAAACAGGGGGCGAAGCTGAAGCTTTCTTT. It encodes CASLKTGGEAEAFF.

This rearrangement joins TRBV25-1 to TRBJ2-5, with D perhaps matching TRBD2 (5 bases). CDR1 is MGHDK, CDR2 SYGVNS, per germline. Between the trimmed V and J ends, which lost 7 bases and 6 bases, there was a span of 18 bases. The length of the CDR3 is 14 residues. The DNA for the CDR3 is TGTGCCAGCATGGAGGCTAGCACAAAGAAGACCCAGTACTTC. This sequence encodes CASMEASTKKTQYF.

This clone was found a few times. This sequence joins TRBV14 and TRBJ2-1; TRBD2 agrees at 8 bases. This CDR3 contains 15 residues. Per the germline V gene, CDR1 is SGHDN and CDR2 is FVKESK. With 5 bases clipped from V and 10 bases from J, the junction kept 13 bases outside the gene matches. CDR3 residues: CASSGLSGGAEEQFF. Written as DNA, the CDR3 is TGTGCCAGCAGCGGACTATCCGGGGGGGCTGAGGAGCAGTTCTTC.

This clone appeared a few times. The chain couples TRBV7-2 to TRBJ2-7; D not certain. V was trimmed by 2 bases and J by 0 bases, leaving 11 bases between them. The CDR3 is 15 amino acids. Germline assignment: CDR1 SGHTA and CDR2 FQGNSA. CDR3 nucleotide sequence: TGTGCCAGCAGCTTATCACACGCTAACTCCTACGAGCAGTACTTC. It codes for CASSLSHANSYEQYF. Looking up the rest from reference TRBV7-2 and TRBJ2-7 gives the full variable domain: GAGVSQSPSNKVTEKGKDVELRCDPISGHTALYWYRQSLGQGLEFLIYFQGNSAPDKSGLPSDRFSAERTGGSVSTLTIQRTQQEDSAVYLCASSLSHANSYEQYFGPGTRLTVT.

As DNA, the CDR3 is TGTGCCAGCTGGGGCGGATACACAGATACGCAGTATTTT. It encodes CASWGGYTDTQYF. V and J are TRBV7-2 and TRBJ2-3, with D possibly TRBD1 on 5 matching bases. The length of the CDR3 is 13 residues. Germline V gives CDR1 SGHTA, CDR2 FQGNSA. V was pared by 8 bases and J by 2 bases, with 11 bases between.

This clone was observed a few times. This chain connects TRBV14 to TRBJ1-1; TRBD1 agrees at 7 bases. Germline loops: CDR1 SGHDN, CDR2 FVKESK. J lost 11 bases, V lost 3 bases, and 15 bases had no gene match. The CDR3 runs 15 residues. Here the CDR3 DNA reads TGTGCCAGCAGCCAGGGATTCTGGGACAGAGGGTCGGCTTTCTTT. This translates into CASSQGFWDRGSAFF.

This rearrangement joins TRBV29-1 to TRBJ1-1; no clear D gene. V was trimmed by 0 bases and J by 10 bases, leaving 18 bases between them. This CDR3 is built from 14 residues. Looked up from germline, CDR1 is SQVTM and CDR2 is ANQGSEA. Here the CDR3 reads CSVEDHKEPRGAFF. The CDR3 region has the DNA TGCAGCGTTGAAGATCACAAGGAGCCCCGGGGAGCTTTCTTT.

This clone was seen a handful of times. The chain recombines TRBV5-1 with TRBJ1-1; D unclear. Trimming stripped 0 bases from V and 0 bases from J, with 9 bases between. The germline V gene has CDR1 SGHRS and CDR2 YFSETQ. The CDR3 spans 15 residues. The DNA of the CDR3 is TGCGCCAGCAGCTTGGGAGCGGGAATGAACACTGAAGCTTTCTTT. Its protein is CASSLGAGMNTEAFF.

This chain connects TRBV4-1 to TRBJ2-5; 9 bases fit TRBD1. CDR3 length: 16 amino acids. Unmatched junction bases numbered 12, after V lost 5 bases and J lost 5 bases. CDR1 and CDR2 (germline): MGHRA, YSYEKL. The CDR3: CASSSEGQGRWETQYF. DNA for the CDR3: TGCGCCAGCAGCTCAGAGGGACAGGGAAGATGGGAGACCCAGTACTTC.

This clone occurred a few times. V gene TRBV12-5 combines with J gene TRBJ1-5; no definite D call. Trimming removed 5 bases at V and 3 bases at J, with 8 bases between. The CDR3 contains 13 residues. Germline V gives CDR1 LGHNT, CDR2 FRNRAP. CDR3 region: CASGPAPNQPQHF. CDR3 DNA: TGTGCTAGTGGTCCGGCACCCAATCAGCCCCAGCATTTT.